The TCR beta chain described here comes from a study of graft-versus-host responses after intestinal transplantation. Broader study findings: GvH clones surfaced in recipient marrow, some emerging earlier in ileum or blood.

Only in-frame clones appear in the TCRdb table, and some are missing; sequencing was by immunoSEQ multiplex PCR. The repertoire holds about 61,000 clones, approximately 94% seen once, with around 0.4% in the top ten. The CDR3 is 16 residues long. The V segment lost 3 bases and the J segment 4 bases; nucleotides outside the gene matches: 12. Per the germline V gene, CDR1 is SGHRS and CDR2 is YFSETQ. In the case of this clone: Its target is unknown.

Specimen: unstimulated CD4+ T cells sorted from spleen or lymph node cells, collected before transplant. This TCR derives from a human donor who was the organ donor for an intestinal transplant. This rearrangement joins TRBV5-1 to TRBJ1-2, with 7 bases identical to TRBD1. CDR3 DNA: TGCGCCAGCAGCTGGACCATAACGACAGGGAGCTATGGCTACACCTTC. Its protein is CASSWTITTGSYGYTF.